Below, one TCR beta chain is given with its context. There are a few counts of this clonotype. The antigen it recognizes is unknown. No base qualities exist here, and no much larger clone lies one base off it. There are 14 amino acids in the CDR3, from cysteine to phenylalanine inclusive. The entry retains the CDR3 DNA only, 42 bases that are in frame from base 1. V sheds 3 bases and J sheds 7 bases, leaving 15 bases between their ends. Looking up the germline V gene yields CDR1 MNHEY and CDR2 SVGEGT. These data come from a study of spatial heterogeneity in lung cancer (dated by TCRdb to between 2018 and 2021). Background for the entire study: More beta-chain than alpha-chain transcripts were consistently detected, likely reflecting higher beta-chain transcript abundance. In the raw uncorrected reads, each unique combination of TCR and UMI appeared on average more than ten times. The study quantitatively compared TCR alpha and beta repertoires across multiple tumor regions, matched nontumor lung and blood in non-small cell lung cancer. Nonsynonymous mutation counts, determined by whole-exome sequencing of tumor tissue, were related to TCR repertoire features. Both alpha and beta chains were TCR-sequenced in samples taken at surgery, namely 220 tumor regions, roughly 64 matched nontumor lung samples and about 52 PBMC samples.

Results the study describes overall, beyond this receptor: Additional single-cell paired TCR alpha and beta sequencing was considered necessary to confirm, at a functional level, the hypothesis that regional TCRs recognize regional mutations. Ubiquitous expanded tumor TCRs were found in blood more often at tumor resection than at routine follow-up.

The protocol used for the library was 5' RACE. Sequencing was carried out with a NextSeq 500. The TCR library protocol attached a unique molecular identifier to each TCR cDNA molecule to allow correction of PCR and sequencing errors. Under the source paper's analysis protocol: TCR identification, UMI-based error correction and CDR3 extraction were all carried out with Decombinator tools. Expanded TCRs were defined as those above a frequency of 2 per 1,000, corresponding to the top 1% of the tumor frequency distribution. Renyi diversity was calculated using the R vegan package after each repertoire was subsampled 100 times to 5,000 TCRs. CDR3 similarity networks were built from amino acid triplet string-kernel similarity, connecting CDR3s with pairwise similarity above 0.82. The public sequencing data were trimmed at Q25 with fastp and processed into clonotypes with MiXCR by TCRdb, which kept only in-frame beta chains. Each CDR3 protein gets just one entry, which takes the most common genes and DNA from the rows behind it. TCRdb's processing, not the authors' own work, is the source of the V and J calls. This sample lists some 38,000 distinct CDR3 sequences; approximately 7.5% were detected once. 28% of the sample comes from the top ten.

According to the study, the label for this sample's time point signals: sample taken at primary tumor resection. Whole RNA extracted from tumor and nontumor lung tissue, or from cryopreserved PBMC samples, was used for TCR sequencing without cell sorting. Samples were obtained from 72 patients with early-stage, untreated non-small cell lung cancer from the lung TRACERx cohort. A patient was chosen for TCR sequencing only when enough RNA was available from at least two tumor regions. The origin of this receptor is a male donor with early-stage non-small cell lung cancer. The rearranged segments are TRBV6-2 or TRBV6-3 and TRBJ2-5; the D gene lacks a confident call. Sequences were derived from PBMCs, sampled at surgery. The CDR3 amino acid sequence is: CASSYDPGVATQYF. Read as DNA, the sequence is TGTGCCAGCAGTTATGATCCTGGGGTAGCGACCCAGTACTTC.